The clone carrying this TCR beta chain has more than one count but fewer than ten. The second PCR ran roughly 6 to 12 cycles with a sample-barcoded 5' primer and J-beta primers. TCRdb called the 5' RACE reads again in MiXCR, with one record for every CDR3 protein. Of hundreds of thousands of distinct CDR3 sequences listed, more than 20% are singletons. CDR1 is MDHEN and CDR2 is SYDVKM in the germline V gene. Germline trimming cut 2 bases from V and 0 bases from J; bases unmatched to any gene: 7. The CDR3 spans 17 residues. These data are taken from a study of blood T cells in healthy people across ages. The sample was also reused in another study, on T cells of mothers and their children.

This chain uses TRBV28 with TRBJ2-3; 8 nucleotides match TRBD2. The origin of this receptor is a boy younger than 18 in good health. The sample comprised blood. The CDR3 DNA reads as TGTGCCAGCAGTTTAAGCGGGAGTGGGGTTAGCACAGATACGCAGTATTTT. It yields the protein CASSLSGSGVSTDTQYF.